This TCR beta chain originates from a study of shared clonotypes between healthy human individuals. Assay: immunoSEQ multiplex PCR; the TCRdb copy retains only in-frame clones and omits some. The repertoire holds roughly 2 million clones, with 90% to 95% as singletons. Trimming removed 1 base from V and 0 bases from J, with 15 bases in between. Germline V gene lookup returns CDR1 SGDLS and CDR2 YYNGEE. CDR3 length: 17 amino acids. This rearrangement joins TRBV9 to TRBJ2-3; tentatively, D is TRBD1 (6 bases). Sequences were obtained from naive CD4+ T cells sorted from blood. The subset is: CD45RA+ positively selected. The sequence derives from a man aged 18 to 30 in good health. CDR3 region: CASSVTRGKGSTDTQYF. Here the CDR3 DNA reads TGTGCCAGCAGCGTAACCAGGGGAAAGGGTAGCACAGATACGCAGTATTTT.